The present entry profiles one TCR beta chain with its context. The antigen remains undetermined. With V trimmed by 2 bases and J by 4 bases, 3 bases remained unmatched. The germline gives CDR1 DFQATT, CDR2 SNEGSKA (reference sequence). The CDR3 length is 14 residues. This record belongs to a study of vaccination and CD4 T cells after COVID-19. Described treatment: roughly ten-day PBMC culture with coronavirus spike peptide pools or control peptides (ViraFEST assay). The Oncomine TCR Beta short-read assay was what sequenced the DNA obtained from cultured CD4+ T cells. TCRdb itself ran the PCR reads through MiXCR, one entry per CDR3 protein. The sample consists of nearly 15,000 distinct CDR3 sequences, roughly 50% of them appearing once.

J is TRBJ1-2 and V is TRBV20-1; 11 bases are shared with TRBD1. The source material was CD4+ T cells from blood, cultured in vitro. The receptor comes from a human donor who had recovered from COVID-19. As DNA, the CDR3 is TGCAGTGCTAGACGGGACAGGGGGGCCTATGGCTACACCTTC. Translated, it gives CSARRDRGAYGYTF.